The source of this T cell receptor beta chain is a study of circulating and synovial CD4+ cells in juvenile arthritis. Study conclusions and caveats: CPL and bulk CD4 samples differed at least tenfold in T cell genomes.

With regard to this clone: Its target is unknown.

The assay was immunoSEQ multiplex PCR, and TCRdb's table has in-frame clones only and misses some. The sample includes 30,000 to 35,000 clones, roughly 96% seen only once; the top ten take less than 0.2%. The V and J ends lost 4 bases and 0 bases respectively, with 11 bases between them. The CDR3 spans 15 residues. CDR1 and CDR2 from the germline V gene are LGHNA and YNFKEQ. The receptor's source is a human donor with juvenile idiopathic arthritis. The V call is TRBV4-2, the J call TRBJ2-3, with D perhaps TRBD2 (5 bases). Sequencing was performed on CD4+ T cells from blood. The CDR3 region is CASSLASTSTDTQYF. The DNA of the CDR3 is TGTGCCAGCAGCCTAGCGTCAACTAGCACAGATACGCAGTATTTT.